This TCR beta chain was sequenced for a study of T cells in Graves' hyperthyroidism and ophthalmopathy (dated by TCRdb to between 2019 and 2020). Background on the whole study: Peripheral blood samples were taken at initial diagnosis, before any treatment was given. TCR V-J signatures able to tell the groups apart were searched for in a discovery cohort of 90 to 100 patients, of whom more than 40 had Graves' ophthalmopathy and roughly 59 had stable Graves' hyperthyroidism. Prospective prediction of ophthalmopathy was tested in an independent validation cohort consisting of some 20 hyperthyroidism patients and about 17 patients who later progressed to ophthalmopathy. The 100 or so discovery patients were divided at random into training and test sets in a 7:3 ratio. Thyroid tissue and blood T-cell repertoires from roughly 6 Graves' hyperthyroidism patients were also compared in the study. After blood sampling, hyperthyroidism patients were treated with methimazole at a starting dose of 30 mg daily, and ophthalmopathy patients were treated with high-dose intravenous methylprednisolone. According to the paper, TCR Vbeta CDR3 sequencing was carried out on 135 peripheral blood samples, which came from 40 to 45 ophthalmopathy, roughly 75 hyperthyroidism and approximately 17 progressor patients.

A patient counted as having stable Graves' hyperthyroidism if no progression to ophthalmopathy occurred over 18 months of follow-up. The hyperthyroidism patients were between 18 and 65 years old and newly diagnosed, with a disease duration of less than 2 months. The study excluded patients with uncontrolled infections, other autoimmune diseases, pregnancy or lactation. Diagnoses relied on clinical symptoms, serum thyroxine and TRAb, thyroid ultrasound and orbital computed tomography. PBMCs were separated from roughly 10 ml of fresh peripheral blood using Ficoll-Paque density gradient centrifugation. Trizol reagent was used to extract total RNA, and RNA quality was then checked on an Agilent 2100 Bioanalyzer. The research as a whole found: In cross-validation, a model built on a 13 V-J signature told ophthalmopathy apart from stable hyperthyroidism with 85% to 90% sensitivity and 81% to 82% specificity, and in testing the same model reached 80%/75%. In validation, progression to ophthalmopathy was predicted by the model with nearly 71% sensitivity and just over 72% specificity, a median of approximately 6.5 months before onset. Sample size was not statistically predetermined, and investigators were not blinded to group allocation. Blood samples also contained most of the expanded thyroid clonotypes (frequency above 0.001), which suggests that blood repertoires may reflect thyroid immune responses.

This clonotype has at least ten counts. Its antigen is unknown. Within one base of it there is no much larger clone, and no base qualities were kept. The TCR beta CDR3 regions were amplified from the RNA transcripts. A first-round RT-PCR of the TCR CDR3 used the HTBI primer set with the Qiagen OneStep RT-PCR kit. Libraries were constructed in a second round of multiplex PCR, after which size selection and purification were carried out. The libraries were sequenced on an Illumina HiSeq2000 using paired-end 100 bp reads. As for the authors' bioinformatics: SOAPnuke was used to process the raw data, with reads discarded if the reads contained adapters or uncalled bases, had a mean Phred below 15, or lacked an exact constant-primer or identifier match. High-quality paired reads were merged using COPE v1.2.5, and each unique nucleotide sequence was defined as a clonotype. MiTCR v1.1 was used to align the clonotypes against IMGT TRBV, TRBD and TRBJ reference segments. Analysis was restricted to V-J combinations with a frequency above 0.0001, which covered roughly 99% of repertoires. The TCS score was defined as F50 (clonal expansion) divided by E x V (chaos), with BLOSUM62-based TCRdist calculated between CDR3 peptides within each V-J. Welch's t-statistics and random forest reduced just over 500 V-J features to 10 to 15, which were used in a naive Bayes classifier (R e1071). TCRdb took the public reads, trimmed them with fastp at Q25, ran MiXCR for clone calling and kept in-frame beta chains. Rows with a matching CDR3 protein are joined into one entry that keeps the most common DNA and genes. TCRdb assigned the V and J calls; the authors' analysis was not used. Present in this sample are approximately 600,000 distinct CDR3 sequences, roughly 15% of which were seen just once. Around 4% of the sample goes to the ten largest clones.

The clonotype was recovered from a woman younger than 45 with Graves' hyperthyroidism. The specimen sequenced was blood.

The CDR3 region has the sequence CASSLEGTRNEQFF. The DNA reads TGTGCCAGCAGCTTAGAGGGGACTCGGAATGAGCAGTTCTTC. This receptor chain uses TRBV7-8 and TRBJ2-1, with a weak D call of TRBD2 (6 bases match). V lost 1 base and J lost 7 bases; the stretch between them is 11 bases long. Taken from cysteine to phenylalanine, the CDR3 has 14 residues. Just CDR3 DNA is preserved here, 42 bases in frame from base 1. Reading the germline V gene gives CDR1 SGHVS and CDR2 FQNEAQ.